These T cell receptor beta chains were read from a single sample in a study of blood T cell repertoires in COVID-19. Libraries were prepared by immunoSEQ multiplex PCR; TCRdb keeps only in-frame clonotypes and omits some of them. The sample carries about 130,000 clones, roughly 80% recorded once. Sequenced sample: peripheral blood. The receptors were sampled from a woman aged 45-65 years with acute or convalescent COVID-19. Each CDR3 is given with its conserved first and last residue. A D gene is named only where the DNA matches it firmly. Clone size is given for some rows only: seen once, a few or many times, or a class if the clone is expanded.

j_gene: TRBJ1-2; v_gene: TRBV6-5; d_gene: TRBD1; abundance: -; CDR3nt: TGTGCCAGCAGGAGGGACAGGTTGCCGTTCTATGGCTACACCTTC; CDR3aa: CASRRDRLPFYGYTF
j_gene: TRBJ2-2; v_gene: TRBV5-1; d_gene: -; abundance: -; CDR3nt: TGCGCCAGCAGCTGGACGGGACAGAACACCGGGGAGCTGTTTTTT; CDR3aa: CASSWTGQNTGELFF
j_gene: TRBJ1-5; v_gene: TRBV20-1; d_gene: -; abundance: few; CDR3nt: TGCAGTGCTAGTCAGGGGTTGAATAGCAATCAGCCCCAGCATTTT; CDR3aa: CSASQGLNSNQPQHF
j_gene: TRBJ2-7; v_gene: TRBV28; d_gene: -; abundance: -; CDR3nt: TGTGCCAGCACCCGTCCCCCTCAGACATCCTTC; CDR3aa: CASTRPPQTSF
j_gene: TRBJ2-3; v_gene: TRBV9; d_gene: TRBD2; abundance: -; CDR3nt: TGTGCCAGCAGCGTAGCACGGGGGGACCCAGATACGCAGTATTTT; CDR3aa: CASSVARGDPDTQYF
j_gene: TRBJ2-1; v_gene: TRBV18; d_gene: TRBD1; abundance: -; CDR3nt: TGTGCCAGCTCACCCCGCGACAGGGGGCAGGATGAGCAGTTCTTC; CDR3aa: CASSPRDRGQDEQFF
j_gene: TRBJ2-1; v_gene: TRBV5-6; d_gene: -; abundance: -; CDR3nt: TGTGCCAGCAGCTTCCGGGGGGCCTCCTACAATGAGCAGTTCTTC; CDR3aa: CASSFRGASYNEQFF
j_gene: TRBJ2-3; v_gene: TRBV5-1; d_gene: -; abundance: -; CDR3nt: TGCGCCAGCACGCTCGACATCACAGATACGCAGTATTTT; CDR3aa: CASTLDITDTQYF
j_gene: TRBJ1-1; v_gene: TRBV5-1; d_gene: -; abundance: -; CDR3nt: TGCGCCAGCAGCTTGGGAGGGAACACTGAAGCTTTCTTT; CDR3aa: CASSLGGNTEAFF
j_gene: TRBJ2-7; v_gene: TRBV18; d_gene: -; abundance: -; CDR3nt: TGTGCCAGCTCTCCTAGCTCCTACGAGCAGTACTTC; CDR3aa: CASSPSSYEQYF
j_gene: TRBJ1-1; v_gene: TRBV5-1; d_gene: -; abundance: -; CDR3nt: TGCGCCAGCAGCGTGGGAGGGCATGAAGCTTTCTTT; CDR3aa: CASSVGGHEAFF
j_gene: TRBJ1-6; v_gene: TRBV2; d_gene: -; abundance: few; CDR3nt: TGTGCCAGCAAGGTTGGGGGGGGCTATAATTCACCCCTCCACTTT; CDR3aa: CASKVGGGYNSPLHF
j_gene: TRBJ2-1; v_gene: TRBV2; d_gene: -; abundance: -; CDR3nt: TGTGCCAGCAGGACTCGAGAGAGGGGGAGTGAGCAGTTCTTC; CDR3aa: CASRTRERGSEQFF
j_gene: TRBJ2-3; v_gene: TRBV5-1; d_gene: TRBD2; abundance: -; CDR3nt: TGCGCCAGCAGCTTGCGGTCTAGCGGGCTCACAGATACGCAGTATTTT; CDR3aa: CASSLRSSGLTDTQYF
j_gene: TRBJ1-2; v_gene: TRBV2; d_gene: -; abundance: -; CDR3nt: TGTGCCAGCAGCGAAACAGCTGGCTACACCTTC; CDR3aa: CASSETAGYTF
j_gene: TRBJ1-1; v_gene: TRBV6-2/TRBV6-3; d_gene: TRBD1; abundance: -; CDR3nt: TGTGCCAGCAGTTCCATAACAGGGGGTAGGACTGAAGCTTTCTTT; CDR3aa: CASSSITGGRTEAFF
j_gene: TRBJ2-2; v_gene: TRBV30; d_gene: TRBD1; abundance: -; CDR3nt: TGTGCCTGGAGTCTGACAGGGACCGGGGAGCTGTTTTTT; CDR3aa: CAWSLTGTGELFF
j_gene: TRBJ2-3; v_gene: TRBV25-1; d_gene: -; abundance: -; CDR3nt: TGTGCCAGCGAAAAGACAGAGGGCACAGATACGCAGTATTTT; CDR3aa: CASEKTEGTDTQYF
j_gene: TRBJ2-3; v_gene: TRBV11-2; d_gene: -; abundance: few; CDR3nt: TGTGCCAGCAGCTTATCTACAGGGAGAGATACGCAGTATTTT; CDR3aa: CASSLSTGRDTQYF
j_gene: TRBJ1-4; v_gene: TRBV2; d_gene: TRBD1; abundance: -; CDR3nt: TGTGCCAGCAGTGCGGTCGGGACAGATAATGAAAAACTGTTTTTT; CDR3aa: CASSAVGTDNEKLFF
j_gene: TRBJ1-2; v_gene: TRBV6-2/TRBV6-3; d_gene: TRBD1; abundance: few; CDR3nt: TGTGCCAGCAGTTACGAGCAGACAGGGGGCTTGTTATATGGCTACACCTTC; CDR3aa: CASSYEQTGGLLYGYTF
j_gene: TRBJ2-4; v_gene: TRBV9; d_gene: -; abundance: -; CDR3nt: TGTGCCAGCACCCGTGGGCAGGGTTCTGAGGACATTCAGTACTTC; CDR3aa: CASTRGQGSEDIQYF
j_gene: TRBJ1-1; v_gene: TRBV6-1; d_gene: -; abundance: -; CDR3nt: TGTGCCAGCAGTGAAGCGCTCAGGTCCACTGAAGCTTTCTTT; CDR3aa: CASSEALRSTEAFF
j_gene: TRBJ2-7; v_gene: TRBV3-1/TRBV3-2; d_gene: TRBD1; abundance: -; CDR3nt: TGTGCCAGCAGCCCCGGGACAGCCTTGCGTGAGCAGTACTTC; CDR3aa: CASSPGTALREQYF
j_gene: TRBJ1-5; v_gene: TRBV21-1; d_gene: -; abundance: -; CDR3nt: TGTGCCAGCCCTCGGGATAATAATCAGCCCCAGCATTTT; CDR3aa: CASPRDNNQPQHF
j_gene: TRBJ1-5; v_gene: TRBV10-3; d_gene: -; abundance: -; CDR3nt: TGTGCCAAACAGGGACGGGTCAATCAGCCCCAGCATTTT; CDR3aa: CAKQGRVNQPQHF